A selection of T cell receptor beta chains follows, all from one sample in a study of blood T cell repertoires in COVID-19. Here immunoSEQ multiplex PCR was the method, and the copy in TCRdb shows in-frame clones only, minus some. The table includes fewer than 250,000 clones, around 90% detected once. The sample consisted of peripheral blood. These receptor sequences come from a man aged 55-75 years with acute or convalescent COVID-19. CDR3s include the opening cysteine and the closing phenylalanine or tryptophan.

cdr3_length: 16
j_call: TRBJ2-2
v_call: TRBV28
cdr3_aa: CASRGAGFRSAGELFF

cdr3_length: 15
j_call: TRBJ2-5
v_call: TRBV5-6
cdr3_aa: CASSLDRGRVETQYF

cdr3_length: 18
j_call: TRBJ2-2
v_call: TRBV5-5
cdr3_aa: CASSLEALAGGPAGELFF

cdr3_length: 19
j_call: TRBJ2-1
v_call: TRBV18
cdr3_aa: CASSPPLGQSGGAGNEQFF

cdr3_length: 14
j_call: TRBJ1-5
v_call: TRBV3-1/TRBV3-2
cdr3_aa: CASSQEYSGQPQHF

cdr3_length: 15
j_call: TRBJ1-1
v_call: TRBV7-2
cdr3_aa: CASSSDRGRVAWAFF

cdr3_length: 17
j_call: TRBJ2-3
v_call: TRBV7-9
cdr3_aa: CASSLGWAGGRTDTQYF

cdr3_length: 16
j_call: TRBJ2-5
v_call: TRBV20-1
cdr3_aa: CSASGRTGGSRETQYF

cdr3_length: 15
j_call: TRBJ1-2
v_call: TRBV28
cdr3_aa: CASSPGQGVGYGYTF

cdr3_length: 14
j_call: TRBJ1-4
v_call: TRBV9
cdr3_aa: CASSVDTGGEKLFF

cdr3_length: 16
j_call: TRBJ1-2
v_call: TRBV5-5
cdr3_aa: CASSLGQGAIKDGYTF

cdr3_length: 13
j_call: TRBJ2-5
v_call: TRBV15
cdr3_aa: CATSSPSQETQYF

cdr3_length: 15
j_call: TRBJ2-7
v_call: TRBV5-4
cdr3_aa: CASSLERGRSGEQYF

cdr3_length: 14
j_call: TRBJ1-6
v_call: TRBV14
cdr3_aa: CASSQDYRNSPLHF

cdr3_length: 14
j_call: TRBJ2-5
v_call: TRBV29-1
cdr3_aa: CSAIQGTKWETQYF

cdr3_length: 15
j_call: TRBJ2-1
v_call: TRBV28
cdr3_aa: CASSLGAGRRNEQFF

cdr3_length: 15
j_call: TRBJ2-1
v_call: TRBV28
cdr3_aa: CASSLMAGLVSEQFF

cdr3_length: 17
j_call: TRBJ2-5
v_call: TRBV5-5
cdr3_aa: CASSTDDRGRLQETQYF

cdr3_length: 15
j_call: TRBJ2-7
v_call: TRBV6-5
cdr3_aa: CASTPQGQGAYEQYF

cdr3_length: 13
j_call: TRBJ1-1
v_call: TRBV7-2
cdr3_aa: CASSFGQGTEAFF

cdr3_length: 15
j_call: TRBJ2-7
v_call: TRBV6-6
cdr3_aa: CASSYFGGVAYEQYF

cdr3_length: 15
j_call: TRBJ2-7
v_call: TRBV3-1/TRBV3-2
cdr3_aa: CASSQEAQGGYEQYF

cdr3_length: 18
j_call: TRBJ1-6
v_call: TRBV5-1
cdr3_aa: CASSQRQSTGGGFSPLHF

cdr3_length: 17
j_call: TRBJ2-6
v_call: TRBV19
cdr3_aa: CASRGGRGVSGANVLTF

cdr3_length: 14
j_call: TRBJ1-4
v_call: TRBV18
cdr3_aa: CASSPRTGQEKLFF

cdr3_length: 16
j_call: TRBJ1-6
v_call: TRBV6-1
cdr3_aa: CASSEADRDYNSPLHF

cdr3_length: 12
j_call: TRBJ2-1
v_call: TRBV29-1
cdr3_aa: CSVEGLRNEQFF

cdr3_length: 15
j_call: TRBJ1-1
v_call: TRBV7-9
cdr3_aa: CASSSRGGYNTEAFF

cdr3_length: 16
j_call: TRBJ2-4
v_call: TRBV5-1
cdr3_aa: CASSLGLAVAKNIQYF

cdr3_length: 20
j_call: TRBJ2-1
v_call: TRBV21-1
cdr3_aa: CASSKAQGGGATPTYNEQFF

cdr3_length: 14
j_call: TRBJ2-5
v_call: TRBV5-6
cdr3_aa: CASSYTGLAETQYF

cdr3_length: 14
j_call: TRBJ2-5
v_call: TRBV29-1
cdr3_aa: CSVATMTGQETQYF

cdr3_length: 12
j_call: TRBJ2-7
v_call: TRBV11-3
cdr3_aa: CASSLAQGAPHF

cdr3_length: 15
j_call: TRBJ1-3
v_call: TRBV6-5
cdr3_aa: CASRGTGGTGNTIYF

cdr3_length: 14
j_call: TRBJ2-5
v_call: TRBV5-6
cdr3_aa: CASSLVDREETQYF

cdr3_length: 15
j_call: TRBJ2-2
v_call: TRBV18
cdr3_aa: CASSSTGTNTGELFF

cdr3_length: 14
j_call: TRBJ2-7
v_call: TRBV2
cdr3_aa: CASEDWTGSYEQYF

cdr3_length: 13
j_call: TRBJ1-1
v_call: TRBV11-1
cdr3_aa: CASSLAGKTEAFF

cdr3_length: 14
j_call: TRBJ1-4
v_call: TRBV11-2
cdr3_aa: CASSSGQGGEKLFF

cdr3_length: 13
j_call: TRBJ2-7
v_call: TRBV6-5
cdr3_aa: CASTSSGGYEQYF